This T cell receptor beta chain comes out of a study of T-cell memory formation after mild COVID-19 (dated by TCRdb to the early 2020s). Context from the whole study: Most TCR sequence clusters were specific to one of the two donors. In a couple of donors, T-cell clones that expanded and contracted after mild COVID-19 were tracked by sequencing TCRalpha and TCRbeta repertoires over time. The cohort comprised two young, previously healthy adult volunteers, one female and one male. Overall study outcomes, separate from this receptor: Some responding clones were detected in pre-infection memory, which suggested that pre-existing cross-reactive memory T cells had joined the SARS-CoV-2 response. Clones that contracted from day 15 to 85 showed balanced CD4/CD8 phenotypes, whereas a second wave of clones that expanded from day 15 to 37 leaned towards CD4+. Only two mild cases were covered by the study, and larger cohorts that include severe cases with pre-infection samples were considered necessary. Contracting CD4+ clones were found mainly in CM and EM memory subsets, while CD8+ clones were enriched in EMRA. The second-wave clones that peaked on day 37 were not confirmed to be SARS-CoV-2 specific.

This sample was sequenced with an Illumina NovaSeq 6000. Using 5'RACE with constant-segment primers, TCRalpha and TCRbeta cDNA libraries were constructed, with sample barcodes and unique molecular identifiers added in the process. RNA was extracted from every sample with Trizol reagent. Amplification of the libraries took two PCR steps, and the second step added a second sample barcode plus Illumina TruSeq adapters. The libraries were sequenced on an Illumina NovaSeq using 2 x 150 bp paired-end reads. The source study handled its data this way. With migec v1.2.7, reads were demultiplexed and then collapsed into UMI-guided consensus sequences. Using mixcr v2.1.11, UMI consensuses were aligned to TRA and TRB V and J templates and then assembled into clonotypes. Expanded or contracted clonotypes were those called significant by both edgeR and NoisET, with noise models trained on biological replicates. For edgeR calls, a false discovery rate-adjusted p below 0.01 and a log2 fold-change threshold of 1 were applied. As an exploratory analysis of dynamics, PCA with hierarchical clustering was applied to max-normalized trajectories of the 1000 most abundant clonotypes. Separately sequenced CD4+ and CD8+ repertoires were used to assign the CD4 or CD8 phenotype of responding clones. TCRdb applied fastp at Q25 and MiXCR to the public reads, then kept only in-frame beta chains. CDR3 protein duplicates are merged, each entry listing the most common genes and DNA. Here the V and J calls rest on TCRdb's processing, not on the authors' analysis. The sample yields roughly 510,000 distinct CDR3 sequences; roughly 17% were counted once. Of the sample, approximately 8.1% is held by the ten largest clones.

The junction carries 11 bases between V and J, which are trimmed by 8 bases and 6 bases respectively. From a lookup of the germline V gene, CDR1 and CDR2 are SGHVS and FNYEAQ. The CDR3 covers 12 residues, taking in both the cysteine and the phenylalanine. Only the CDR3 DNA stays, 36 bases, in frame from base 1. Ficoll-Paque density gradient centrifugation was the method used to isolate PBMCs. This clonotype has a single count. The target of this receptor is not known. Per-base qualities were not stored, and no clone one base away is much larger. Just one read gives weak support. Recombination connected TRBV7-6 to TRBJ2-1; the D gene is not confidently resolved. The clonotype comes from an adult woman who had mild COVID-19 (a few samples of this study predate the infection). The sample titles of this study are shuffled in the database, so cell type and time point are left out; the donor was told from shared clones. Sequenced input: PBMCs or a T cell subset sorted from them (not recorded which). The DNA is TGTGCCAGCGGGGTTCCTGGCAATGAGCAGTTCTTC. This gives the protein CASGVPGNEQFF.